The table lists the clone carrying this T cell receptor beta chain with a few counts. The antigen is undetermined. CDR3 size: 13 residues. Germline V gene sequence: CDR1 SGHRS, CDR2 YFSETQ. Trimming took 1 base from V and 5 from J, leaving 9 bases between them. The data derive from a study of blood T cells in healthy people across ages. Findings and limits, study-wide: There were more naive CD4+ cells and higher diversity in long-lived donors than in aged donors.

Through a sample-barcoded 5' primer and a J-beta primer mix, a second PCR was run for about 6 to 11 cycles. A tag from a template-switch adaptor with 12 random nucleotides marked each cDNA molecule. TCRdb redid the calling of the 5' RACE reads with MiXCR, one entry per CDR3 protein. The sample records around 750,000 distinct CDR3 sequences, about 55% being singletons. The sequenced sample consisted of blood. This chain joins TRBV5-1 and TRBJ1-2; D is uncertain. The TCR sequence derives from a man of 80 years or more in good health. CDR3 in amino acids: CASSLSAGYGYTF. The CDR3 bases are TGCGCCAGCAGCTTGTCCGCAGGATATGGCTACACCTTC.